This T cell receptor beta chain was identified in a study of human T cells and chemical hapten exposure. This sample's time point: patch test 1, 2 weeks after DPC sensitization. The treatment is: therapeutic diphenylcyclopropenone sensitization with weekly scalp DPC. Researchers extracted total RNA from unfractionated whole blood. TCRdb re-derived calls from the RACE reads in MiXCR, one entry per CDR3 protein. Of approximately 43,000 distinct CDR3 sequences listed, more than 3% are singletons. This clonotype was recorded many times. The V gene lost 5 bases and the J gene lost 7 bases, with 15 bases spanning the gap. CDR3 size: 15 residues. The germline CDR1 and CDR2 sequences are MDHEN and SYDVKM.

Sample: whole blood, taken in connection with sensitization to the hapten diphenylcyclopropenone (DPC). This TCR came from a man aged 50 to 59 with alopecia areata. Some clones in this sample may be carry-over from other donors' samples. The gene calls are TRBV28 and TRBJ1-6, with no clear D. CDR3 bases: TGTGCCAGCAGTCCCCCACCGGGAGGGAATTCACCCCTCCACTTT. Protein: CASSPPPGGNSPLHF.